Listed here are 9 T cell receptor beta chains from one sample, sequenced in a study of T cell responses to AZD1222 COVID-19 vaccine. The assay was immunoSEQ multiplex PCR, and TCRdb's table has in-frame clones only and misses some. The sample lists about 130,000 clones, roughly 90% occurring once. The specimen was peripheral blood, collected on day 0 of AZD1222 vaccination. The receptors come from an adult in good health.

The gene calls are TRBV5-1 and TRBJ1-5; a weak D match, TRBD1 (5 bases). This CDR3 has 18 amino acids. V was pared by 1 base and J by 1 base, with 18 bases between. Germline V gene sequence: CDR1 SGHRS, CDR2 YFSETQ. Here the CDR3 reads CASSLRRDQGESNQPQHF. CDR3 DNA sequence: TGCGCCAGCAGCTTGCGTCGTGACCAGGGCGAGAGCAATCAGCCCCAGCATTTT.

This chain connects TRBV4-1 to TRBJ2-1; the D is unclear. V was cut by 3 bases and J by 10 bases, with 10 bases left in between. CDR3 size: 12 residues. The germline CDR1 and CDR2 sequences are MGHRA and YSYEKL. The CDR3 DNA reads TGCGCCAGCAGCCAGGCTCTAGGCGAGCAGTTCTTC. As protein: CASSQALGEQFF.

This clone was seen just once. The chain recombines TRBV7-2 with TRBJ2-7, with D tentatively TRBD1 (6 bases). The CDR3 length is 13 residues. The V and J ends lost 6 bases and 3 bases respectively, with 12 bases between them. Germline CDR1 is SGHTA and CDR2 is FQGNSA. CDR3 region: CASRMAGVYEQYF. In DNA form, the CDR3 reads TGTGCCAGCAGAATGGCAGGGGTCTACGAGCAGTACTTC.

The chain couples TRBV7-6 to TRBJ2-7, with 7 bases lining up with TRBD2. Losses at the gene ends were 5 bases for V and 6 bases for J; bases not matched to a gene: 7. Germline values: CDR1 SGHVS, CDR2 FNYEAQ. This CDR3 region has 13 residues. The CDR3 bases are TGTGCCAGCAGCCAGACTAGCAGTAGCGAGCAGTACTTC. It codes for CASSQTSSSEQYF.

V gene TRBV29-1 combines with J gene TRBJ2-2; D might be TRBD1 (5 bases). The V end lost 4 bases, the J end lost 6 bases, and 12 bases lay between the germline ends. Germline V gives CDR1 SQVTM, CDR2 ANQGSEA. The CDR3 runs to 13 residues. The CDR3 loop is CSVGFRVAGELFF. The CDR3 region has the DNA TGCAGCGTTGGTTTCAGGGTGGCCGGGGAGCTGTTTTTT.

This rearrangement joins TRBV6-5 to TRBJ2-7, with D perhaps given as TRBD1 or TRBD2 (7 bases each). CDR1 is MNHEY and CDR2 is SVGAGI in the germline V gene. The V gene lost 10 bases and the J gene lost 6 bases, with 13 bases spanning the gap. The CDR3 covers 11 residues. The DNA for the CDR3 is TGTGCCATCGGCAGGGGGGGCGAGCAGTACTTC. Protein product: CAIGRGGEQYF.

This clone was seen once. The CDR3 loop is CASSESTGQGATEQYF. Here the CDR3 DNA reads TGTGCCAGCAGTGAATCCACCGGACAGGGTGCGACTGAGCAGTACTTC. The J gene is TRBJ2-7, the V gene TRBV25-1, with 8 positions matching TRBD1. CDR1 is MGHDK, CDR2 SYGVNS, per germline. The CDR3 covers 16 residues. J was trimmed by 7 bases and V by 1 base; bases with no gene match: 12.

The CDR3 protein is CASSQPPRDRASYEQYF. Written as DNA, the CDR3 is TGTGCCAGCAGTCAACCACCCCGGGACAGGGCTTCCTACGAGCAGTACTTC. The chain has TRBV6-2 or TRBV6-3 and TRBJ2-7; TRBD1 agrees at 9 bases. The CDR3 runs to 17 residues. Trimming at V came to 5 bases and at J to 1 base, leaving 12 bases not matched to a gene. Germline V gene lookup returns CDR1 MNHEY and CDR2 SVGEGT.

The genes are TRBV5-1 and TRBJ2-2; 8 nucleotides match TRBD2. The CDR3 has 17 amino acids. The junction had 12 bases not matched to a gene; V was cut back by 5 bases and J by 3 bases. Germline values: CDR1 SGHRS, CDR2 YFSETQ. The CDR3 sequence: CASRHRREEPDTGELFF. Here the CDR3 DNA reads TGCGCCAGCAGACATAGGCGGGAGGAACCCGACACCGGGGAGCTGTTTTTT.